This T cell receptor (beta chain) stems from a study of cytomegalovirus exposure and HLA in healthy donors. Primers: 60 Vbeta forward and 13 Jbeta reverse. The repertoire was sequenced with immunoSEQ multiplex PCR; TCRdb's copy has only in-frame clones and lacks some. Among around 140,000 clones listed, about 80% were seen once. V was pared by 2 bases and J by 2 bases, with 10 bases of the junction left unmatched. The CDR3 runs 17 residues. Germline CDR1 reads MGHDK; CDR2 reads SYGVNS. The chain is built from TRBV25-1 and TRBJ2-7, with 9 bases identical to TRBD1. The sample comprised PBMCs. This TCR came from a woman aged 18-29 years in good health and CMV-seropositive. The CDR3 protein is CASSESEGTGKTYEQYF. For the CDR3, the DNA is TGTGCCAGCAGTGAAAGCGAAGGGACAGGGAAAACCTACGAGCAGTACTTC.